The next 27 T cell receptor beta chains were all read from a single sample in a study of blood T cell repertoires in COVID-19 (dated by TCRdb to the early 2020s). Libraries were built with the immunoSEQ multiplex PCR assay. TCRdb took this table from immuneACCESS and kept in-frame rearrangements with V and J called. Such tables lack part of the clones; where checked against another copy, unresolved V genes explain under half of the gap, and the rest is unexplained. This sample comprises 100,000 to 150,000 clones, roughly four fifths of them detected only once. The ten largest clones add up to around an eighth of the sample. The sample was peripheral blood. These receptors were collected from a human donor in a cohort sampled during active COVID-19.

The CDR3 sequence: CASSLGWAGRSGNTIYF. The CDR3 DNA reads as TGTGCCAGCAGCTTAGGATGGGCAGGGCGCTCTGGAAACACCATATATTTT. This chain links TRBV13 with TRBJ1-3; TRBD1 is a possible D gene (5 bases). V lost 0 bases to trimming and J lost 0 bases, with 12 bases between them. This CDR3 is 17 amino acids long. The V gene's germline CDR1 is PRHDT and CDR2 FYEKMQ (reference sequence).

The chain's CDR3 is CSADVPGEYNYGYTF. DNA for the CDR3: TGCAGCGCTGACGTTCCAGGGGAATACAACTATGGCTACACCTTC. The chain combines TRBV29-1 with TRBJ1-2, with D perhaps TRBD1 (6 bases). This CDR3 spans 15 amino acids. Trimming took off 7 bases at V and 2 bases at J, with 20 bases between the two ends. Germline-derived CDR1 and CDR2 are SQVTM and ANQGSEA.

V gene TRBV10-1 combines with J gene TRBJ2-5; D is perhaps TRBD2 (5 bases). The V end lost 0 bases, the J end lost 5 bases, and 13 bases lay between the germline ends. The germline V gene encodes CDR1 WNHNN and CDR2 SYGVQD (reference sequence). The CDR3 runs 15 residues. CDR3 region: CASSESSRAGETQYF. DNA of the CDR3: TGCGCCAGCAGTGAGTCCTCGAGGGCGGGCGAGACCCAGTACTTC.

The chain recombines TRBV24-1 with TRBJ2-2; no definite D call. V lost 0 bases and J lost 9, with 4 bases in between. This CDR3 spans 12 amino acids. Germline assignment: CDR1 KGHDR and CDR2 SFDVKD. CDR3 loop: CATSDLGRELFF. CDR3 in DNA: TGTGCCACCAGTGATTTGGGCAGGGAGCTGTTTTTT.

The gene calls are TRBV6-4 and TRBJ2-3; unclear D gene. Germline V gives CDR1 MRHNA, CDR2 SNTAGT. The CDR3 is made up of 13 amino acids. The V and J ends lost 3 bases and 7 bases respectively, with 11 bases between them. CDR3 nucleotide sequence: TGTGCCAGCAGTGAAGGAGCTATGAATACGCAGTATTTT. This translates into CASSEGAMNTQYF.

This clone was seen a single time. CDR3 sequence reads: CASSEAPGNEQFF. Here the CDR3 DNA reads TGTGCCAGCAGTGAAGCGCCGGGAAATGAGCAGTTCTTC. The chain joins TRBV2 to TRBJ2-1, with D possibly matching TRBD2 (5 bases). The germline gives CDR1 SNHLY, CDR2 FYNNEI. The CDR3 sequence is 13 residues long. The ends were cut back, 0 bases at V and 7 bases at J, with 7 bases in the middle.

This chain joins TRBV5-4 and TRBJ2-2; 7 bases match TRBD1. Germline assignment: CDR1 SGHNT and CDR2 YYREEE (reference sequence). The J segment lost 0 bases and the V segment lost 4 bases, leaving 6 bases of the junction unmatched. This CDR3 has 16 residues. The CDR3 reads CASSPQDRANTGELFF. The DNA of the CDR3 is TGTGCCAGCAGCCCTCAAGACAGGGCGAACACCGGGGAGCTGTTTTTT.

This sequence joins TRBV11-2 and TRBJ1-2; D is perhaps TRBD1 (6 bases). Trimming shortened V by 5 bases and J by 7 bases, and 11 bases separated the two germline ends. The germline CDR1 and CDR2 sequences are SGHAT and FQNNGV. This CDR3 comprises 12 residues. CDR3 nucleotide sequence: TGTGCCAGCAGCGTAACAGGGACTGGCTACACCTTC. As protein: CASSVTGTGYTF.

The chain combines TRBV10-3 with TRBJ1-4, with D uncertain. The CDR3 sequence is 15 residues long. V lost 0 bases, J lost 5 bases, and 10 bases lay in between. Germline CDR1 ENHRY, CDR2 SYGVKD. The CDR3 nucleotides read TGTGCCATCAGTGAGTCCTCGGGAGGGAATGAAAAACTGTTTTTT. Its protein is CAISESSGGNEKLFF.

The V gene is TRBV4-1, the J gene TRBJ1-1; D unresolved. This CDR3 comprises 16 residues. The germline V gene encodes CDR1 MGHRA and CDR2 YSYEKL. Trimming pared 0 bases from V and 1 base from J, leaving 12 bases between. This CDR3 is CASSQDGWRTNTEAFF. In nucleotides, the CDR3 is TGCGCCAGCAGCCAAGATGGGTGGAGGACGAACACTGAAGCTTTCTTT.

The chain joins TRBV5-1 to TRBJ2-1; tentative D call: TRBD1 (6 bases). Germline values: CDR1 SGHRS, CDR2 YFSETQ. With 4 bases removed from V and 7 bases from J, the gap between germline ends came to 12 bases. The CDR3 spans 13 residues. CDR3 sequence reads: CASSGQGGNEQFF. The CDR3 DNA reads as TGCGCCAGCAGCGGGCAAGGGGGTAATGAGCAGTTCTTC.

The chain uses TRBV11-2 and TRBJ2-3; 9 nucleotides align to TRBD2. This CDR3 contains 16 residues. With 2 bases clipped from V and 6 bases from J, the junction kept 9 bases outside the gene matches. Looked up from germline, CDR1 is SGHAT and CDR2 is FQNNGV. CDR3 loop: CASSLFRGGAGDTQYF. The CDR3 coding sequence is TGTGCCAGCAGCTTATTTCGCGGGGGGGCAGGGGATACGCAGTATTTT.

J is TRBJ1-3 and V is TRBV18; 10 positions match TRBD1. The CDR3 runs to 15 residues. Germline values: CDR1 KGHSH, CDR2 LQKENI. The V gene end was trimmed by 2 bases and the J gene end by 3 bases; junction bases not matched to a gene: 1. The CDR3, as DNA: TGTGCCAGCTCACCAGGGACAGGGGATGGAAACACCATATATTTT. It yields the protein CASSPGTGDGNTIYF.

This clone was recorded once. V is TRBV7-9 and J is TRBJ1-4; 7 bases match TRBD1. V shed 1 base, J shed 9 bases, and the junction held 5 bases outside the gene matches. The V gene's germline CDR1 is SEHNR and CDR2 FQNEAQ (reference sequence). The CDR3 contains 14 residues. The CDR3: CASSLGQGGQKLFF. CDR3 DNA: TGTGCCAGCAGCTTAGGACAGGGAGGACAAAAACTGTTTTTT. The full variable domain, its missing parts supplied by reference TRBV7-9 and TRBJ1-4, is DTGVSQNPRHKITKRGQNVTFRCDPISEHNRLYWYRQTLGQGPEFLTYFQNEAQLEKSRLLSDRFSAERPKGSFSTLEIQRTEQGDSAMYLCASSLGQGGQKLFFGSGTQLSVL.

This clone showed up just a few times. V is TRBV12-3 or TRBV12-4 and J is TRBJ1-1; D call uncertain. The CDR3 covers 13 residues. The V and J ends lost 5 bases and 0 bases respectively, with 7 bases between them. CDR3 nucleotide sequence: TGTGCCAGCAGTGCTCAGATGAACACTGAAGCTTTCTTT. As protein: CASSAQMNTEAFF.

The CDR3 bases are TGTGCCAGCAGTGAATCTGAGGGAAGGCAGCCCCAGCATTTT. Protein: CASSESEGRQPQHF. V and J are TRBV25-1 and TRBJ1-5; no definite D call. Germline lookup yields CDR1 MGHDK and CDR2 SYGVNS. V gave up 1 base and J gave up 7 bases, with 11 bases separating them. This CDR3 spans 14 amino acids.

V gene TRBV5-1 combines with J gene TRBJ2-3, with D unresolved. Trimming cost V 1 base and J 1 base, with 10 bases left between them. The CDR3 extends over 15 amino acids. Germline CDR1 and CDR2: SGHRS and YFSETQ. DNA of the CDR3: TGCGCCAGCAGCTTGCGAGAAATCGGCACAGATACGCAGTATTTT. As protein: CASSLREIGTDTQYF.

The chain recombines TRBV10-1 with TRBJ2-7; D gene uncertain. The CDR3 covers 13 residues. V shed 1 base and J shed 3 bases, with 7 bases lying between them. The germline V gene has CDR1 WNHNN and CDR2 SYGVQD (reference sequence). CDR3 region: CASSEFRNYEQYF. CDR3 DNA sequence: TGCGCCAGCAGTGAGTTCAGGAACTACGAGCAGTACTTC.

V and J are TRBV6-5 and TRBJ1-4; D unclear. The length of the CDR3 is 15 residues. V gave up 10 bases and J gave up 0 bases, with 15 bases separating them. Germline V gene data show CDR1 as MNHEY and CDR2 as SVGAGI. The CDR3 protein is CATRPHLATNEKLFF. The CDR3 nucleotides read TGTGCCACCCGTCCCCACCTAGCAACTAATGAAAAACTGTTTTTT.

The chain recombines TRBV5-1 with TRBJ2-3, with 8 nucleotides matching TRBD1. The V gene end was trimmed by 2 bases and the J gene end by 5 bases; junction bases not matched to a gene: 4. Germline assignment: CDR1 SGHRS and CDR2 YFSETQ. This CDR3 comprises 14 residues. The CDR3 loop reads CASSLGQGGDTQYF. DNA of the CDR3: TGCGCCAGCAGCTTAGGACAGGGTGGAGATACGCAGTATTTT.

A word on this clone: This same CDR3 is encoded by further DNA sequences in the sample. The CDR3 nucleotides are TGTGCCAGTATAAGGACACCGAATCGGCCCCAGCATTTT. This sequence encodes CASIRTPNRPQHF. J is TRBJ1-5 and V is TRBV21-1; TRBD1, the table's D call, was not compared with the DNA. TRBV21-1 is a pseudogene locus. CDR3 length equals 13 residues.

This clone was counted a few times. The rearrangement joins TRBV10-3 to TRBJ2-1, with 8 bases fitting TRBD2. J lost 5 bases, V lost 10 bases, and 7 bases had no gene match. CDR3 length: 13 amino acids. In germline, CDR1 is ENHRY, CDR2 SYGVKD. The CDR3 is CATGLELDNEQFF. The CDR3 coding sequence is TGTGCCACGGGACTAGAACTGGACAATGAGCAGTTCTTC.

The rearrangement links TRBV7-2 to TRBJ1-5; TRBD1 matches at 9 bases. V dropped 5 bases and J dropped 4; count of bases not matched to a gene: 6. This CDR3 contains 15 residues. CDR1 is SGHTA and CDR2 is FQGNSA in the germline V gene. The CDR3 here is CASSLAGQGNQPQHF. The CDR3 coding sequence is TGTGCCAGCAGCCTTGCTGGACAGGGGAATCAGCCCCAGCATTTT.

This sequence joins TRBV5-4 and TRBJ1-5; perhaps TRBD1 as D (5 bases). The CDR3 is 13 residues long. Germline V gene data show CDR1 as SGHNT and CDR2 as YYREEE (reference sequence). The germline V and J ends were trimmed by 2 bases and 8 bases, with 11 bases remaining between them. CDR3 amino acids: CASSLGAEKPQHF. In DNA form, the CDR3 reads TGTGCCAGCAGCTTAGGGGCCGAGAAGCCCCAGCATTTT.

The sample holds one count of this clone. The chain joins TRBV7-2 to TRBJ2-2; perhaps TRBD2 as D (6 bases). The CDR3 runs 17 residues. Trimming took 5 bases from V and 0 from J, leaving 16 bases between them. Germline V lookup: CDR1 SGHTA, CDR2 FQGNSA. The CDR3, as DNA: TGTGCCAGCAGCCGGTGGGGGGACCCGACGAACACCGGGGAGCTGTTTTTT. Protein sequence: CASSRWGDPTNTGELFF.

This sequence joins TRBV18 and TRBJ1-1; D is unclear. Germline loops: CDR1 KGHSH, CDR2 LQKENI. The CDR3 covers 14 residues. The V and J ends lost 0 bases and 0 bases respectively, with 5 bases between them. CDR3 nucleotide sequence: TGTGCCAGCTCACCACCGAGCCTGAACACTGAAGCTTTCTTT. This encodes CASSPPSLNTEAFF.

The genes are TRBV3-1 (or the pseudogene TRBV3-2) and TRBJ1-2; D is unclear. The germline gives CDR1 LGHDT, CDR2 YNNKEL (reference sequence). The CDR3 covers 15 residues. Trimming pared 4 bases from V and 1 base from J, leaving 13 bases between. CDR3: CASSLDYRDNYGYTF. CDR3 DNA sequence: TGTGCCAGCAGCCTGGACTACAGAGATAACTATGGCTACACCTTC.